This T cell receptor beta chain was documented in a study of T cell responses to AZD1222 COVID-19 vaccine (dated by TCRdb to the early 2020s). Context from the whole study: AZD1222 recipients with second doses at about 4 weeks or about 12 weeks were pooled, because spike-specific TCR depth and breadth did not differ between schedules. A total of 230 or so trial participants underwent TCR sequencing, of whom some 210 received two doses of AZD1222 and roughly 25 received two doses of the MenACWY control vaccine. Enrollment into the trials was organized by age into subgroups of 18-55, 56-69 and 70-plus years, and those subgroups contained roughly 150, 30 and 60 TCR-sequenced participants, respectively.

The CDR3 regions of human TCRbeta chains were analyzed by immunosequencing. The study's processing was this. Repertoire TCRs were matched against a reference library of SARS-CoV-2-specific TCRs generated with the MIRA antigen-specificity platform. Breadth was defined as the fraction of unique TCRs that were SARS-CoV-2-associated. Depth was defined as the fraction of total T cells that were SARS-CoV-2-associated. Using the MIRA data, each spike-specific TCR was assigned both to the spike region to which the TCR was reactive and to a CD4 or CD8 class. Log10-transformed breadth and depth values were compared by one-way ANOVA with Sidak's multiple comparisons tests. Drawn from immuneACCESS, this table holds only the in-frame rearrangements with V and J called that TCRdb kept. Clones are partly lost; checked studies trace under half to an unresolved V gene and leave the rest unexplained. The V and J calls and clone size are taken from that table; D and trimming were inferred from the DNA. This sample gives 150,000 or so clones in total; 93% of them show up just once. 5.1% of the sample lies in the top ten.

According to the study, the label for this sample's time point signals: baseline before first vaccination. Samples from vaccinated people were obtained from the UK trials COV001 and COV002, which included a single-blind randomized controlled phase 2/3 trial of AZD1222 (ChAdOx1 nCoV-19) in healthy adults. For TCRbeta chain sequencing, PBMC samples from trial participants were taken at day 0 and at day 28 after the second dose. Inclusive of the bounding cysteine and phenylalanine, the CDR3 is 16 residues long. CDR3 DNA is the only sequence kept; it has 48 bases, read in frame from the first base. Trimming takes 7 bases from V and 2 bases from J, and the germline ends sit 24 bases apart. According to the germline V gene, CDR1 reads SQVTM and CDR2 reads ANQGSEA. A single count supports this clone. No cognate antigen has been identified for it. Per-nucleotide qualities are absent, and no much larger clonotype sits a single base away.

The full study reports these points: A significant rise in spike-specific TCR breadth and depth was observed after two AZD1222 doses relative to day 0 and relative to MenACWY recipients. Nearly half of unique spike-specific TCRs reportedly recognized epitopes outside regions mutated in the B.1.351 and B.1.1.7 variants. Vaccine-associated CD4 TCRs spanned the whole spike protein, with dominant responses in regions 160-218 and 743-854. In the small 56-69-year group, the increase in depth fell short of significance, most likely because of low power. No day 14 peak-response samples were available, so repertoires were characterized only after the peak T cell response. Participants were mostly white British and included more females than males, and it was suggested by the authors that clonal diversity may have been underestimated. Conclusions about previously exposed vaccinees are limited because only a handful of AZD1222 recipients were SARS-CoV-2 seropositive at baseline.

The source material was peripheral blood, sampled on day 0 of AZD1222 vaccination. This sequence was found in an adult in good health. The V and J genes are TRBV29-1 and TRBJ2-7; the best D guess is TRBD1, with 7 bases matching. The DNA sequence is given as TGCAGCGCCCAGAACAGGGGCGGGGTGGGGGCCTACGAGCAGTACTTC. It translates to CSAQNRGGVGAYEQYF.